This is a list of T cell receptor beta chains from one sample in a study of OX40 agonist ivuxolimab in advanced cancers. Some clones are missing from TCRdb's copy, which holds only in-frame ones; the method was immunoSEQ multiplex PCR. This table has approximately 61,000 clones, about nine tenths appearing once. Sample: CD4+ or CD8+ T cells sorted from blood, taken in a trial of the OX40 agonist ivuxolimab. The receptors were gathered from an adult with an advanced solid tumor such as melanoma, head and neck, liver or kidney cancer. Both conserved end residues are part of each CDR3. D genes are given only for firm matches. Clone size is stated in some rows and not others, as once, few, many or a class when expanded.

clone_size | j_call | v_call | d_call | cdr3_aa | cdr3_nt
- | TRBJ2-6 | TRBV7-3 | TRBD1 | CASSLQAQGALSGANVLTF | TGTGCCAGCAGCTTGCAGGCTCAGGGGGCCTTATCTGGGGCCAACGTCCTGACTTTC
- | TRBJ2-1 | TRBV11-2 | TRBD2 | CASRHGTSGVQEQFF | TGTGCCAGCAGACACGGGACTAGCGGAGTCCAAGAGCAGTTCTTC
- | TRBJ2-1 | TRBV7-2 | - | CASSHDSLEQFF | TGTGCCAGCAGCCACGACAGTCTCGAGCAGTTCTTC
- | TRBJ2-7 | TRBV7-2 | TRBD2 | CASSTQAGGRYEQYF | TGTGCCAGCAGCACCCAAGCGGGAGGGCGGTACGAGCAGTACTTC
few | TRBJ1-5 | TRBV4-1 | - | CASSQDPAPGQPDQPQHF | TGCGCCAGCAGCCAAGATCCGGCTCCCGGACAGCCGGATCAGCCCCAGCATTTT
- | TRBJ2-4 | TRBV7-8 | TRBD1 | CASSLGWTGDIQYF | TGTGCCAGCAGCTTAGGATGGACAGGGGACATTCAGTACTTC
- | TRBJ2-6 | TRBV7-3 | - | CASSLMGFSSGANVLTF | TGTGCCAGCAGTCTAATGGGGTTCTCCTCTGGGGCCAACGTCCTGACTTTC
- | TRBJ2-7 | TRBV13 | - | CATAPETASYEQYF | TGTGCCACAGCACCGGAGACGGCCTCCTACGAGCAGTACTTC
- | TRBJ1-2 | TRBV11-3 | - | CASSSSARDGLLYGYTF | TGTGCCAGCAGCAGCTCAGCCCGGGACGGCCTACTCTATGGCTACACCTTC
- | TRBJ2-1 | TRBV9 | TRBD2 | CASSALPGTSGKGYNEQFF | TGTGCCAGCAGCGCGCTCCCCGGGACTAGCGGGAAGGGGTACAATGAGCAGTTCTTC
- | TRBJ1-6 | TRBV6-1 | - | CASSESAAYNSPLHF | TGTGCCAGCAGTGAATCGGCAGCTTATAATTCACCCCTCCACTTT
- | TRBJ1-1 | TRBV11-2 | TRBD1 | CASSGRGRTEAFF | TGTGCCAGCAGCGGGAGGGGGCGTACTGAAGCTTTCTTT
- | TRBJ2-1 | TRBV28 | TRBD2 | CASSLFGLAGVDEQFF | TGTGCCAGCAGTTTATTTGGACTAGCGGGAGTGGATGAGCAGTTCTTC